This passage covers 3 T cell receptor beta chains from one sample sequenced in a study of human thymus T cells. Resected material from corrective heart surgery provided the thymus tissue analysed. Here immunoSEQ multiplex PCR was the method, and the copy in TCRdb shows in-frame clones only, minus some. Here the sample spans roughly 130,000 clones, over 85% being singletons. Sequenced: thymus tissue. Source of these receptors: a boy younger than two with a congenital heart defect but otherwise immunologically healthy.

This sequence joins TRBV5-1 and TRBJ2-5; TRBD1 aligns across 7 bases. Germline V gives CDR1 SGHRS, CDR2 YFSETQ. This CDR3 spans 15 amino acids. The J segment lost 2 bases and the V segment lost 4 bases, leaving 8 bases of the junction unmatched. DNA for the CDR3: TGCGCCAGCAGCAGTACAGGGGAAATGCAAGAGACCCAGTACTTC. Its translation: CASSSTGEMQETQYF.

The chain is built from TRBV9 and TRBJ1-3; 9 nucleotides agree with TRBD1. The CDR3 is made up of 15 amino acids. V lost 0 bases and J lost 4; bases outside the gene matches: 2. Germline V gene lookup returns CDR1 SGDLS and CDR2 YYNGEE. CDR3: CASSVGTGAGNTIYF. The DNA for the CDR3 is TGTGCCAGCAGCGTAGGGACAGGGGCAGGAAACACCATATATTTT.

The chain couples TRBV7-2 to TRBJ2-5, with TRBD2 matching over 10 bases. CDR1 and CDR2 (germline): SGHTA, FQGNSA. The CDR3 is 16 amino acids. J was trimmed by 1 base and V by 3 bases; bases with no gene match: 5. The CDR3 bases are TGTGCCAGCAGCTTTTTGCTAGCGGGGGCCCAAGAGACCCAGTACTTC. Amino acid sequence: CASSFLLAGAQETQYF.